The 32 T cell receptor beta chains listed next were all sequenced from one sample in a study of blood T cell repertoires in COVID-19. This table comes from immunoSEQ multiplex PCR, and its TCRdb copy is limited to in-frame clones, with some not included. The sample has 350,000 to 400,000 clones, approximately 90% seen once; the top ten hold over 0.9%. Sequencing used PBMCs or T cells enriched from blood (not recorded which). These receptors originate from a woman aged 30 to 39 with acute COVID-19.

This clone was seen a single time. The chain links TRBV2 to TRBJ1-4, with 11 bases identical to TRBD1. Germline V gene data show CDR1 as SNHLY and CDR2 as FYNNEI. Trimming removed 5 bases from V and 7 bases from J; junction bases left unmatched: 9. The CDR3 runs 16 residues. The CDR3 sequence: CASSWTGGGSGEKLFF. The CDR3 DNA sequence: TGTGCCAGCAGTTGGACAGGGGGCGGGAGTGGTGAAAAACTGTTTTTT.

The chain is built from TRBV15 and TRBJ1-5; 7 bases align to TRBD1. The CDR3 sequence is 16 residues long. Germline V gene data show CDR1 as LNHNV and CDR2 as YYDKDF (reference sequence). V lost 1 base, J lost 2 bases, and 5 bases stayed unmatched. The CDR3 DNA is TGTGCCACCAGCAGAGTAGGGGGCGCAGGCAATCAGCCCCAGCATTTT. Protein: CATSRVGGAGNQPQHF.

This clone was seen just once. J is TRBJ1-5 and V is TRBV2; D unclear. Per germline, CDR1 SNHLY and CDR2 FYNNEI. Trimming took 4 bases from V and 7 from J, leaving 14 bases between them. The CDR3 spans 14 residues. CDR3 protein: CASSGALVAQPQHF. The CDR3 coding sequence is TGTGCCAGCAGTGGGGCACTTGTGGCACAGCCCCAGCATTTT.

The rearrangement uses TRBV5-1 and TRBJ1-1, with D unresolved. This CDR3 comprises 13 residues. Germline V gene data show CDR1 as SGHRS and CDR2 as YFSETQ. V was cut by 4 bases and J by 3 bases, with 10 bases left in between. The CDR3 coding sequence is TGCGCCAGCAGCCTCAAAACGGACACTGAAGCTTTCTTT. This translates into CASSLKTDTEAFF.

The rearrangement links TRBV27 to TRBJ1-5, with TRBD1 identical over 8 bases. CDR1 and CDR2 from the germline V gene are MNHEY and SMNVEV (reference sequence). This CDR3 has 15 residues. The J segment lost 9 bases and the V segment lost 0 bases, leaving 7 bases of the junction unmatched. Here the CDR3 reads CASSLSGQGARPQHF. The CDR3 region has the DNA TGTGCCAGCAGTTTATCGGGCCAGGGGGCACGGCCCCAGCATTTT.

The chain employs TRBV19 and TRBJ2-7; D gene ambiguous. CDR1 and CDR2 from the germline V gene are LNHDA and SQIVND (reference sequence). CDR3 size: 14 residues. The ends were cut back, 5 bases at V and 2 bases at J, with 13 bases in the middle. CDR3 coding DNA: TGTGCCAGTAGTCATCCCGACTTACCCTACGAGCAGTACTTC. The encoded protein is CASSHPDLPYEQYF.

This chain links TRBV10-3 with TRBJ1-4; 9 bases map to TRBD1. This CDR3 is 17 amino acids long. Germline V gene data show CDR1 as ENHRY and CDR2 as SYGVKD. V shed 10 bases and J 0 bases; nucleotides not matched to a gene: 12. The CDR3 DNA sequence: TGTGCCACGACGGACAGGGGAGACCGCGCAACTAATGAAAAACTGTTTTTT. Its protein product is CATTDRGDRATNEKLFF.

This clone appeared a single time. The J gene is TRBJ1-1, the V gene TRBV6-5; the D gene is possibly TRBD1 (5 bases). The CDR3 consists of 16 residues. Germline CDR1 is MNHEY and CDR2 is SVGAGI. The V end was cut by 2 bases, the J end by 4 bases, with 17 bases between. This CDR3 is CASSYPEDSGSTEAFF. The CDR3, as DNA: TGTGCCAGCAGTTACCCTGAGGATTCAGGGTCCACTGAAGCTTTCTTT.

This clone has a single count. The chain has TRBV19 and TRBJ1-3; the D is unclear. Trimming removed 7 bases from V and 7 bases from J, with 11 bases in between. This CDR3 has 12 amino acids. Germline loops: CDR1 LNHDA, CDR2 SQIVND (reference sequence). CDR3 amino acids: CASTQDGNTIYF. The CDR3 coding sequence is TGTGCCAGTACCCAGGATGGGAACACCATATATTTT. Full variable domain (outside the CDR3, taken from reference TRBV19 and TRBJ1-3): DGGITQSPKYLFRKEGQNVTLSCEQNLNHDAMYWYRQDPGQGLRLIYYSQIVNDFQKGDIAEGYSVSREKKESFPLTVTSAQKNPTAFYLCASTQDGNTIYFGEGSWLTVV.

This rearrangement joins TRBV27 to TRBJ1-2; 10 positions match TRBD1. J was trimmed by 4 bases and V by 6 bases; bases with no gene match: 5. Germline CDR1 MNHEY, CDR2 SMNVEV (reference sequence). CDR3 length: 14 amino acids. CDR3 region: CASSVTGGGYGYTF. CDR3 DNA: TGTGCCAGCAGCGTGACAGGGGGCGGCTATGGCTACACCTTC.

The rearrangement joins TRBV7-2 to TRBJ1-5; D ambiguous. The germline CDR1 and CDR2 sequences are SGHTA and FQGNSA. The CDR3 is 15 amino acids. V was pared by 4 bases and J by 0 bases, with 10 bases between. This CDR3 reads CASSYGVNSNQPQHF. The CDR3 nucleotides read TGTGCCAGCAGCTACGGTGTTAATAGCAATCAGCCCCAGCATTTT.

This clone was observed a single time. This chain connects TRBV7-3 to TRBJ1-2; TRBD1 agrees at 8 bases. The trim removed 3 bases at V and 3 bases at J, leaving 0 bases unmatched. Germline CDR1 is SGHTA and CDR2 is FQGTGA. The CDR3 contains 13 residues. CDR3 bases: TGTGCCAGCAGCTTGGACAGGGACTATGGCTACACCTTC. Protein product: CASSLDRDYGYTF. Based on the CDR3 plus reference TRBV7-3 and TRBJ1-2, the full variable domain is GAGVSQTPSNKVTEKGKYVELRCDPISGHTALYWYRQSLGQGPEFLIYFQGTGAADDSGLPNDRFFAVRPEGSVSTLKIQRTERGDSAVYLCASSLDRDYGYTFGSGTRLTVV.

CDR3: CASSLASGNSYEQYF. Here the CDR3 DNA reads TGTGCCAGCAGCTTAGCATCAGGGAACTCCTACGAGCAGTACTTC. The rearrangement uses TRBV7-3 and TRBJ2-7; TRBD1 is a possible D gene (5 bases). Germline V CDR1 and CDR2: SGHTA, FQGTGA. The CDR3 has 15 residues. Trimming took off 2 bases at V and 0 bases at J, with 11 bases between the two ends.

The gene calls are TRBV7-2 and TRBJ2-1; 12 bases are a match to TRBD1. The CDR3 runs 15 residues. Losses at the gene ends were 4 bases for V and 9 bases for J; bases not matched to a gene: 7. CDR1 is SGHTA, CDR2 FQGNSA, per germline. DNA for the CDR3: TGTGCCAGCAGCTCACCGGGACAGGGGGCAGGTGAGCAGTTCTTC. Its translation is CASSSPGQGAGEQFF.

The genes are TRBV5-1 and TRBJ2-2; D uncertain. V was trimmed by 0 bases and J by 0 bases, leaving 9 bases between them. CDR3 size: 16 residues. The germline V gene has CDR1 SGHRS and CDR2 YFSETQ. The CDR3 nucleotides are TGCGCCAGCAGCTTGGGTCCAGGCTCGAACACCGGGGAGCTGTTTTTT. This sequence encodes CASSLGPGSNTGELFF.

This rearrangement joins TRBV9 to TRBJ2-2, with TRBD1 matching 7 bases. The CDR3 is made up of 17 amino acids. J gave up 8 bases and V 0 bases, and 13 bases lay outside the gene matches. Germline loops: CDR1 SGDLS, CDR2 YYNGEE. The CDR3 DNA follows: TGTGCCAGCAGCGTAGCTAATCCGGGACAGAAAGTTGGGGAGCTGTTTTTT. Translation gives CASSVANPGQKVGELFF.

The chain couples TRBV5-1 to TRBJ2-3; tentatively, D is TRBD1 (6 bases). The CDR3 loop spans 16 amino acids. Germline-derived CDR1 and CDR2 are SGHRS and YFSETQ. Deletions cut 4 bases from V and 1 base from J, with 16 bases between. The CDR3 here is CASSPPQGIGTDTQYF. CDR3 DNA: TGCGCCAGCAGCCCACCACAGGGCATTGGCACAGATACGCAGTATTTT.

The chain has TRBV7-2 and TRBJ1-3; D gene unclear. V lost 1 base and J 4 bases, leaving 8 bases between the germline ends. Germline assignment: CDR1 SGHTA and CDR2 FQGNSA. The CDR3 is made up of 14 amino acids. In DNA, the CDR3 is TGTGCCAGCAGCTTAGTAAGCGGAGGAAACACCATATATTTT. This sequence encodes CASSLVSGGNTIYF. The full variable domain, rest sourced from reference TRBV7-2 and TRBJ1-3, is GAGVSQSPSNKVTEKGKDVELRCDPISGHTALYWYRQSLGQGLEFLIYFQGNSAPDKSGLPSDRFSAERTGGSVSTLTIQRTQQEDSAVYLCASSLVSGGNTIYFGEGSWLTVV.

The chain recombines TRBV24-1 with TRBJ1-1; 8 bases are a match to TRBD1. Per the germline V gene, CDR1 is KGHDR and CDR2 is SFDVKD. The CDR3 is 15 amino acids. V gave up 9 bases and J gave up 6 bases; unmatched junction bases: 14. The CDR3 region is CATENWDRPLAEAFF. The DNA for the CDR3 is TGTGCCACCGAAAATTGGGACAGGCCGTTAGCTGAAGCTTTCTTT.

The chain carries TRBV2 and TRBJ1-5; 7 bases align to TRBD1. Trimming removed 6 bases from V and 3 bases from J; junction bases left unmatched: 2. Germline V gene sequence: CDR1 SNHLY, CDR2 FYNNEI. CDR3 length equals 13 residues. Here the CDR3 DNA reads TGTGCCAGCAGGGGACAGTTCAATCAGCCCCAGCATTTT. Translated, it gives CASRGQFNQPQHF.

The chain uses TRBV2 and TRBJ1-1; the D is unclear. The CDR3 has 12 residues. The germline V gene encodes CDR1 SNHLY and CDR2 FYNNEI. Trimming stripped 7 bases from V and 5 bases from J, with 11 bases between. This chain's CDR3 is CASIHGGTEAFF. The CDR3 bases are TGTGCCAGCATCCACGGAGGGACTGAAGCTTTCTTT.

This clone showed up just once. The chain links TRBV19 to TRBJ1-5; a weak D match, TRBD1 (5 bases). The CDR3 is 15 amino acids. The ends were cut back, 3 bases at V and 5 bases at J, with 14 bases in the middle. Per the germline V gene, CDR1 is LNHDA and CDR2 is SQIVND (reference sequence). CDR3 sequence (DNA): TGTGCCAGTAGTATTGGAACAGGCGCTGATCAGCCCCAGCATTTT. This translates into CASSIGTGADQPQHF.

The DNA for the CDR3 is TGCGCCAGCAGCTTGGGATCCGGGACAGGGGTCACAGATACGCAGTATTTT. Its protein product is CASSLGSGTGVTDTQYF. This sequence joins TRBV5-1 and TRBJ2-3; 10 nucleotides line up with TRBD1. Germline-derived CDR1 and CDR2 are SGHRS and YFSETQ. This CDR3 has 17 amino acids. J was trimmed by 2 bases and V by 0 bases; bases with no gene match: 6.

The chain employs TRBV6-2 or TRBV6-3 and TRBJ2-7; D possibly corresponds to TRBD1 (6 bases). CDR1 MNHEY and CDR2 SVGEGT come from the germline V gene. V lost 4 bases to trimming and J lost 3 bases, with 13 bases between them. This CDR3 contains 14 residues. CDR3 coding DNA: TGTGCCAGCAGTTCCAGGGGCTGGGGCTACGAGCAGTACTTC. Its translation is CASSSRGWGYEQYF.

The J gene is TRBJ1-3, the V gene TRBV5-1; 9 bases are shared with TRBD1. This CDR3 comprises 16 residues. Trimming at V came to 0 bases and at J to 0 bases, leaving 1 base not matched to a gene. CDR1 is SGHRS and CDR2 is YFSETQ in the germline V gene. The CDR3 protein is CASSLGDRASGNTIYF. CDR3 nucleotides: TGCGCCAGCAGCTTGGGGGACAGGGCCTCTGGAAACACCATATATTTT.

This chain uses TRBV19 with TRBJ2-2; D is perhaps TRBD2 (5 bases). Germline V lookup: CDR1 LNHDA, CDR2 SQIVND (reference sequence). V shed 3 bases and J shed 9 bases, with 8 bases lying between them. The CDR3 is 12 amino acids. CDR3 bases: TGTGCCAGTAGTATTTACGGGAGGGAGCTGTTTTTT. Its protein product is CASSIYGRELFF.

The chain joins TRBV7-6 to TRBJ1-2; 9 bases agree with TRBD1. Trimming took 4 bases from V and 5 from J; bases not matched to a gene: 14. The CDR3 loop spans 17 amino acids. Germline V gives CDR1 SGHVS, CDR2 FNYEAQ. In nucleotides, the CDR3 is TGTGCCAGCAGCTCAAAAACACAGGGGGCCGGGCAATATGGCTACACCTTC. This sequence encodes CASSSKTQGAGQYGYTF.

CDR3 amino acids: CASSYRGQGEKLFF. CDR3 coding DNA: TGTGCCAGCAGCTACAGGGGGCAGGGAGAAAAACTGTTTTTT. The chain links TRBV3-1 (or the pseudogene TRBV3-2) to TRBJ1-4; 9 positions match TRBD1. The CDR3 is made up of 14 amino acids. Losses at the gene ends were 5 bases for V and 8 bases for J; bases not matched to a gene: 6. Germline V CDR1 and CDR2: LGHDT, YNNKEL (reference sequence).

This chain connects TRBV6-2 or TRBV6-3 to TRBJ1-1, with a possible D match to TRBD1 (5 bases). With 6 bases removed from V and 3 bases from J, the gap between germline ends came to 14 bases. Germline-derived CDR1 and CDR2 are MNHEY and SVGEGT. This CDR3 contains 14 residues. DNA of the CDR3: TGTGCCAGCAGCCCCCGCAGGGAATACACTGAAGCTTTCTTT. Protein product: CASSPRREYTEAFF.

The genes are TRBV4-2 and TRBJ1-1; no firm D call. This CDR3 contains 13 residues. Per germline, CDR1 LGHNA and CDR2 YNFKEQ. The V gene lost 2 bases and the J gene lost 4 bases, with 8 bases spanning the gap. In nucleotides, the CDR3 is TGTGCCAGCAGCCAAACGGGTTTCACTGAAGCTTTCTTT. Residues: CASSQTGFTEAFF.

The count of this clone is one. The V and J genes are TRBV7-8 and TRBJ1-4; a weak D match, TRBD1 (5 bases). The CDR3 is 13 amino acids. Germline CDR1 SGHVS, CDR2 FQNEAQ. Deletions cut 5 bases from V and 4 bases from J, with 8 bases between. CDR3 DNA sequence: TGTGCCAGCAGCATGGGACTTAATGAAAAACTGTTTTTT. This gives the protein CASSMGLNEKLFF.

The chain uses TRBV21-1 and TRBJ1-2; no check of the table's D call, TRBD1, against the DNA was made. TRBV21-1 is marked as a pseudogene. The length of the CDR3 is 18 residues. CDR3 DNA sequence: TGTGCCAGCAGTCCCCCGCGACAGGGCGTGAATGAGGAGTATGGCTACACCTTC. Translation: CASSPPRQGVNEEYGYTF.